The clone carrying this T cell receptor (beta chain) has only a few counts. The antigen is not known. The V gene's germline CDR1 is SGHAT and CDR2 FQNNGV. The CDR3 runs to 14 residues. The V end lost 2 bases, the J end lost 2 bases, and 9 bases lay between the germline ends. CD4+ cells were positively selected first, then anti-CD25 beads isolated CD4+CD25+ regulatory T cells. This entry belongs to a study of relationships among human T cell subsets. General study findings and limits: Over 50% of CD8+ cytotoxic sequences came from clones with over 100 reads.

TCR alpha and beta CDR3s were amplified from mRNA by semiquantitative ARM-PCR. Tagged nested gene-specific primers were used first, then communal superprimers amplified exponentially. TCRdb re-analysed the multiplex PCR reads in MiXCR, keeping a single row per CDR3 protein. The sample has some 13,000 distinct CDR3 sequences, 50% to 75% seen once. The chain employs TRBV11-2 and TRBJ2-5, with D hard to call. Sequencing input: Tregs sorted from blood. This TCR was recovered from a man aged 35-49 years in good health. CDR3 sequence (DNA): TGTGCCAGCAGCTTAAGGCGCAGGCAAGAGACCCAGTACTTC. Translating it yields CASSLRRRQETQYF.